The 9 T cell receptor beta chains reported below all come from one sample, sequenced in a study of blood T cells in healthy people across ages. Combining a sample-barcoded 5' primer with a J-beta primer mix, a second PCR ran for 7 to 11 cycles. TCRdb redid the calling of the 5' RACE reads with MiXCR, one entry per CDR3 protein. The top ten clones hold 17% of a sample with 850,000 to 950,000 distinct CDR3 sequences, 25% to 35% of them seen once. The specimen sequenced was blood. All receptors come from a woman of 80 years or more in good health.

This clonotype was observed once. The chain is built from TRBV7-2 and TRBJ2-6; TRBD1 matches at 8 bases. The V and J ends lost 6 bases and 3 bases, in that order; junction bases with no gene match: 10. This CDR3 region has 17 residues. Germline CDR1 and CDR2: SGHTA and FQGNSA. The DNA for the CDR3 is TGTGCCAGCAGTCGCCGGACAGGGTTGAGTGGGGCCAACGTCCTGACTTTC. This gives the protein CASSRRTGLSGANVLTF.

This rearrangement joins TRBV7-9 to TRBJ1-1, with 8 bases that match TRBD1. Germline assignment: CDR1 SEHNR and CDR2 FQNEAQ (reference sequence). The CDR3 runs 19 residues. J gave up 3 bases and V 5 bases, and 20 bases lay outside the gene matches. The CDR3: CASSHPMGRQGWVDTEAFF. The CDR3 region has the DNA TGTGCCAGCAGCCATCCAATGGGAAGACAGGGGTGGGTAGACACTGAAGCTTTCTTT.

This clonotype has a single count. A read error may be the cause here, since a much bigger clone is one base away. The V gene is TRBV28, the J gene TRBJ2-7; weak D call: TRBD1 (5 bases). In germline, CDR1 is MDHEN, CDR2 SYDVKM. The CDR3 runs to 14 residues. The CDR3 is CASSLQGFSCEQYF. CDR3 nucleotides: TGTGCCAGCAGTCTTCAGGGATTCTCCTGCGAGCAGTACTTC. Full variable domain (remainder filled in from reference TRBV28 and TRBJ2-7): DVKVTQSSRYLVKRTGEKVFLECVQDMDHENMFWYRQDPGLGLRLIYFSYDVKMKEKGDIPEGYSVSREKKERFSLILESASTNQTSMYLCASSLQGFSCEQYFGPGTRLTVT.

Concerning this clonotype itself: This may be a read error: a much more frequent sequence differs by one nucleotide. The chain employs TRBV7-2 and TRBJ1-2; a weak D match, TRBD1 (5 bases). CDR1 and CDR2 from the germline V gene are SGHTA and FQGNSA. V was trimmed by 5 bases and J by 4 bases, leaving 11 bases between them. The CDR3 contains 13 residues. The CDR3 loop reads CASSPQVPYGYTF. CDR3 nucleotide sequence: TGTGCCAGCAGCCCACAGGTTCCCTATGGCTACACCTTC.

The J gene is TRBJ1-4, the V gene TRBV5-6; 7 positions match TRBD1. Germline V gene sequence: CDR1 SGHDT, CDR2 YYEEEE. The CDR3 sequence is 14 residues long. V shed 5 bases, J shed 8 bases, and the junction held 9 bases outside the gene matches. CDR3 region: CASSYRGKREKLFF. CDR3 nucleotide sequence: TGTGCCAGCAGTTACAGGGGAAAGCGAGAAAAACTGTTTTTT. Full variable domain (remainder filled in from reference TRBV5-6 and TRBJ1-4): DAGVTQSPTHLIKTRGQQVTLRCSPKSGHDTVSWYQQALGQGPQFIFQYYEEEERQRGNFPDRFSGHQFPNYSSELNVNALLLGDSALYLCASSYRGKREKLFFGSGTQLSVL.

There are many counts of this clonotype. V usage is TRBV12-3 or TRBV12-4 and J usage is TRBJ2-3; the match to TRBD2 covers 11 bases. This CDR3 comprises 17 residues. V lost 3 bases and J lost 2; bases outside the gene matches: 7. CDR3 region: CASSFFPSGGPTDTQYF. The CDR3 bases are TGTGCCAGCAGTTTTTTCCCTAGCGGGGGGCCCACAGATACGCAGTATTTT.

This clonotype came up a few times. V is TRBV12-3 or TRBV12-4 and J is TRBJ1-4, with D perhaps TRBD1 (6 bases). The CDR3 length is 15 residues. Trimming stripped 7 bases from V and 5 bases from J, with 17 bases between. The CDR3 nucleotides read TGTGCCAGCACCGCCCCCGGGACACTCAATGAAAAACTGTTTTTT. Translation: CASTAPGTLNEKLFF.

The V gene is TRBV9, the J gene TRBJ1-1; D uncertain. Trimming pared 2 bases from V and 4 bases from J, leaving 12 bases between. CDR1 is SGDLS, CDR2 YYNGEE, per germline. This CDR3 has 14 residues. The CDR3 DNA is TGTGCCAGCAGCGTGGGGTGGGTAGGCACTGAAGCTTTCTTT. Protein sequence: CASSVGWVGTEAFF. Complete variable domain (other parts from reference TRBV9 and TRBJ1-1): DSGVTQTPKHLITATGQRVTLRCSPRSGDLSVYWYQQSLDQGLQFLIQYYNGEERAKGNILERFSAQQFPDLHSELNLSSLELGDSALYFCASSVGWVGTEAFFGQGTRLTVV.

Concerning this clonotype: A much more abundant neighbour one base away suggests this may be a read error. The chain carries TRBV20-1 and TRBJ2-1, with 8 bases matching TRBD1. Germline CDR1 DFQATT, CDR2 SNEGSKA (reference sequence). CDR3 size: 11 residues. The CDR3 loop is CRARTGIEQFF. The CDR3 nucleotides read TGCAGGGCAAGGACAGGGATTGAGCAGTTCTTC.